Presented here are 15 T cell receptor beta chains from one specimen sequenced in a study of CD8 T cells in ankylosing spondylitis. General study findings and limits: Blood of patients with ankylosing spondylitis appeared to be characterized by a TCR beta motif of several highly homologous variants.

No antigen has been assigned to these receptors. TCRdb reanalysed the 5' RACE reads using MiXCR and keeps one entry per CDR3 protein. This sample has about 800,000 distinct CDR3 sequences, with roughly 10% found just once. Material: blood, either unsorted or a sorted T cell fraction (not recorded which). Receptors originate from a male donor with ankylosing spondylitis.

This clonotype was detected many times. The gene calls are TRBV10-2 and TRBJ1-2, with 10 bases identical to TRBD1. The CDR3 loop spans 14 amino acids. Unmatched junction bases numbered 5, after V lost 5 bases and J lost 5 bases. The V gene's germline CDR1 is WSHSY and CDR2 SAAADI. CDR3 sequence (DNA): TGCGCCAGCAGTCCCGGGACAGGGGTTTATGGCTACACCTTC. Amino acids: CASSPGTGVYGYTF.

J is TRBJ2-7 and V is TRBV5-1, with TRBD1 matching over 7 bases. CDR1 and CDR2 (germline): SGHRS, YFSETQ. The V segment lost 5 bases and the J segment 2 bases; nucleotides outside the gene matches: 4. The CDR3 covers 13 residues. CDR3 sequence: CASRGTETYEQYF. The CDR3 DNA reads as TGCGCCAGCAGAGGGACAGAAACCTACGAGCAGTACTTC.

The chain links TRBV15 to TRBJ2-1; the D gene is possibly TRBD2 (6 bases). The CDR3 is 15 amino acids. In germline, CDR1 is LNHNV, CDR2 YYDKDF (reference sequence). V shed 0 bases and J shed 5 bases, with 11 bases lying between them. CDR3 bases: TGTGCCACCAGCAGAGATAGCGGAGTAGACAATGAGCAGTTCTTC. Translating gives CATSRDSGVDNEQFF.

V gene TRBV28 combines with J gene TRBJ2-1; perhaps D is TRBD1 or TRBD2 (5 bases each). The length of the CDR3 is 14 residues. Trimming cost V 8 bases and J 9 bases, with 20 bases left between them. The germline CDR1 and CDR2 sequences are MDHEN and SYDVKM. CDR3 sequence reads: CASLYGGRGSEQFF. The CDR3, as DNA: TGTGCCAGCCTGTATGGGGGAAGAGGGAGTGAGCAGTTCTTC.

The chain has TRBV12-3 or TRBV12-4 and TRBJ1-6; D gene uncertain. This CDR3 is 15 amino acids long. The ends were cut back, 6 bases at V and 7 bases at J, with 16 bases in the middle. The CDR3 nucleotides are TGTGCCAGCAGCCTAGCCGAAGGGCGGAATTCACCCCTCCACTTT. Protein product: CASSLAEGRNSPLHF.

The sample holds one count of this clonotype. The chain employs TRBV28 and TRBJ2-5; D possibly corresponds to TRBD1 (6 bases). V lost 5 bases, J lost 7 bases, and 17 bases lay in between. The CDR3 is made up of 14 amino acids. Germline CDR1 and CDR2: MDHEN and SYDVKM. DNA for the CDR3: TGTGCCAGCAGTCCCCCAACAGGGCGAGGGACCCAGTACTTC. This encodes CASSPPTGRGTQYF.

This clonotype showed up many times. This chain links TRBV7-2 with TRBJ2-7; no reliable D call. Germline-derived CDR1 and CDR2 are SGHTA and FQGNSA. This CDR3 has 14 amino acids. V was pared by 5 bases and J by 0 bases, with 11 bases between. DNA of the CDR3: TGTGCCAGCAGCCCTCGACGGGCCTCCTACGAGCAGTACTTC. Translating it yields CASSPRRASYEQYF.

This clonotype occurred a few times. The genes are TRBV18 and TRBJ2-3; 10 bases are shared with TRBD1. The germline V gene encodes CDR1 KGHSH and CDR2 LQKENI. Trimming removed 2 bases from V and 4 bases from J; junction bases left unmatched: 6. This CDR3 spans 16 amino acids. Here the CDR3 reads CASSPLGQGKADTQYF. The CDR3 DNA reads TGTGCCAGCTCACCATTGGGACAGGGGAAGGCAGATACGCAGTATTTT.

This clonotype came up a few times. The rearrangement joins TRBV7-2 to TRBJ2-5; 7 nucleotides match TRBD2. V lost 2 bases, J lost 5 bases, and 5 bases stayed unmatched. There are 14 residues in the CDR3. CDR1 and CDR2 (germline): SGHTA, FQGNSA. DNA of the CDR3: TGTGCCAGCAGCTTACGTCGAGCGGGGGAGACCCAGTACTTC. Translated, it gives CASSLRRAGETQYF. Filled out from reference TRBV7-2 and TRBJ2-5, the complete variable domain reads GAGVSQSPSNKVTEKGKDVELRCDPISGHTALYWYRQSLGQGLEFLIYFQGNSAPDKSGLPSDRFSAERTGGSVSTLTIQRTQQEDSAVYLCASSLRRAGETQYFGPGTRLLVL.

This clonotype has just a few counts. CDR3 coding DNA: TGTGCCAGCAGTTACTCGGGGGGGTGGGTCTACGAGCAGTACTTC. Its translation: CASSYSGGWVYEQYF. This sequence joins TRBV6-5 and TRBJ2-7; 7 bases are a match to TRBD2. The junction had 5 bases not matched to a gene; V was cut back by 0 bases and J by 3 bases. The germline V gene has CDR1 MNHEY and CDR2 SVGAGI. The CDR3 is 15 residues long.

The chain has TRBV20-1 and TRBJ2-7, with 7 bases lining up with TRBD2. V lost 2 bases to trimming and J lost 2 bases; unmatched junction nucleotides: 6. The CDR3 runs 14 residues. CDR1 and CDR2 (germline): DFQATT, SNEGSKA (reference sequence). The CDR3 sequence: CSARSRGVAYEQYF. In DNA form, the CDR3 reads TGCAGTGCTAGATCACGGGGGGTTGCCTACGAGCAGTACTTC.

In DNA, the CDR3 is TGTGCCACCAGTGATTTTGGGACAGGGGGGACAGATACGCAGTATTTT. This sequence encodes CATSDFGTGGTDTQYF. The chain joins TRBV24-1 to TRBJ2-3, with 11 bases that match TRBD1. V shed 1 base, J shed 3 bases, and the junction held 2 bases outside the gene matches. CDR1 is KGHDR and CDR2 is SFDVKD in the germline V gene. This CDR3 has 16 residues.

This clonotype was seen a handful of times. The V gene is TRBV28, the J gene TRBJ2-1, with 12 bases lining up with TRBD2. With 4 bases clipped from V and 5 bases from J, the junction kept 3 bases outside the gene matches. Germline V lookup: CDR1 MDHEN, CDR2 SYDVKM. The CDR3 extends over 15 amino acids. CDR3 in amino acids: CASSSSGRAHNEQFF. CDR3 DNA sequence: TGTGCCAGCAGTTCTAGCGGGAGGGCACACAATGAGCAGTTCTTC. The whole variable domain, filled in from reference TRBV28 and TRBJ2-1, reads DVKVTQSSRYLVKRTGEKVFLECVQDMDHENMFWYRQDPGLGLRLIYFSYDVKMKEKGDIPEGYSVSREKKERFSLILESASTNQTSMYLCASSSSGRAHNEQFFGPGTRLTVL.

This clonotype occurred a few times. The chain has TRBV29-1 and TRBJ1-1; D may be TRBD1 (6 bases). The V and J ends lost 4 bases and 3 bases respectively, with 21 bases between them. The CDR3 runs to 16 residues. CDR1 and CDR2 (germline): SQVTM, ANQGSEA. The DNA for the CDR3 is TGCAGCGTTGTCGGGGCGTCCTCGGGGGCGGACACTGAAGCTTTCTTT. The encoded protein is CSVVGASSGADTEAFF.

At least ten counts were recorded for this clonotype. V usage is TRBV6-1 and J usage is TRBJ1-2, with 8 bases lining up with TRBD1. This CDR3 comprises 14 residues. Germline V gene sequence: CDR1 MNHNS, CDR2 SASEGT. After removal of 5 bases from V and 8 bases from J, the junction contained 10 bases not matched to a gene. CDR3 sequence reads: CASSLTGTGSGYTF. The CDR3 DNA is TGTGCCAGCAGTCTTACCGGGACAGGATCCGGCTACACCTTC.